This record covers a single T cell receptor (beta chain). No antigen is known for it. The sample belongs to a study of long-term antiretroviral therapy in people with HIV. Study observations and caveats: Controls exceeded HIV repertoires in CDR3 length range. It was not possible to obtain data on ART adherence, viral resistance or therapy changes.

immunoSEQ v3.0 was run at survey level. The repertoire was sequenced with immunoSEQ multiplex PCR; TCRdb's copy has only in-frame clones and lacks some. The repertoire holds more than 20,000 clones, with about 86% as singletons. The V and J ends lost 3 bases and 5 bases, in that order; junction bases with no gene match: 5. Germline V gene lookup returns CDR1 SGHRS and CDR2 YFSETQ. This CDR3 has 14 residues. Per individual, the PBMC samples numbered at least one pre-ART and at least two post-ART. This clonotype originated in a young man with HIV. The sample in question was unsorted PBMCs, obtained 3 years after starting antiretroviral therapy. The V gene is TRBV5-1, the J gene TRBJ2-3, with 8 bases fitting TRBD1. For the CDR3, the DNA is TGCGCCAGCAGCTACCAGGGGGCGGGAGATACGCAGTATTTT. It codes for CASSYQGAGDTQYF.